This T cell receptor (beta chain) is from a study of blood T cell repertoires in COVID-19. Study context: T cells, B-cell-depleted T cells, or PBMCs supplied cDNA or gDNA.

J lost 3 bases, V lost 5 bases, and 4 bases had no gene match. The V gene's germline CDR1 is SGHVS and CDR2 FQNEAQ. CDR3 length: 14 amino acids. Seattle patient enrollment occurred during active infection, with longitudinal follow-up thereafter. Source study methods: Nucleated cell number was recorded as an estimate derived from reference gene primer amplification. Some clones are missing from TCRdb's copy, which holds only in-frame ones; the method was immunoSEQ multiplex PCR. Clone size and the V and J calls come from that table; the DNA yielded D and trimming. The repertoire includes about 300,000 clones, roughly 86% of them detected once, and less than 2% sits in the top ten.

The specimen sequenced was peripheral blood. The sequence was obtained from a woman under 40 with COVID-19, enrolled during active disease. The gene calls are TRBV7-8 and TRBJ1-1; TRBD1 agrees at 9 bases. The DNA of the CDR3 is TGTGCCAGCAGCGTGGGACAGGGCCACACTGAAGCTTTCTTT. This sequence encodes CASSVGQGHTEAFF. Filled out from reference TRBV7-8 and TRBJ1-1, the complete variable domain reads GAGVSQSPRYKVAKRGQDVALRCDPISGHVSLFWYQQALGQGPEFLTYFQNEAQLDKSGLPSDRFFAERPEGSVSTLKIQRTQQEDSAVYLCASSVGQGHTEAFFGQGTRLTVV.